What follows are 14 T cell receptor beta chains derived from one specimen sequenced in a study of shared clonotypes between healthy human individuals (dated by TCRdb to the early 2020s). Library construction relied on the immunoSEQ multiplex PCR assay. TCRdb stores this immuneACCESS table with in-frame sequences only. Part of the clones is absent; in the studies checked, under half of the shortfall reflects unresolved V genes, and no reason is known for the rest. This sample lists some 2,100,000 clones; 85% to 95% were detected once. Jointly, the top ten make up 1.5% to 2% of the sample. For the CD8 naive samples, CD45RO-negative cells were positively selected for CCR7, yielding a CD45RA+CCR7+ population from which TemRA cells were excluded. The source material was naive CD8+ T cells from PBMCs. What this sample's cell subset or site label stands for: CD45RA+CCR7+. These receptors all come from a man younger than 35 in good health. Some clones in this sample may be carry-over from other donors' samples.

Regarding this clone: This same CDR3 is encoded by further DNA sequences in the sample. The CDR3 region is CASSYSEGRTEAFF. CDR3 nucleotide sequence: TGTGCCAGCAGTTACTCAGAGGGTCGGACTGAAGCTTTCTTT. The gene calls are TRBV6-5 and TRBJ1-1; D is unresolved. The CDR3 contains 14 residues. V gave up 0 bases and J gave up 5 bases, with 10 bases separating them. CDR1 is MNHEY, CDR2 SVGAGI, per germline.

This chain links TRBV15 with TRBJ2-6, with unresolved D. Germline CDR1 reads LNHNV; CDR2 reads YYDKDF (reference sequence). CDR3 length: 14 residues. The ends were cut back, 6 bases at V and 0 bases at J, with 6 bases in the middle. The DNA of the CDR3 is TGTGCCACCAGAAGGAGCTCTGGGGCCAACGTCCTGACTTTC. Translation gives CATRRSSGANVLTF.

V is TRBV7-9 and J is TRBJ2-2; D gene uncertain. Trimming took off 4 bases at V and 10 bases at J, with 13 bases between the two ends. The germline gives CDR1 SEHNR, CDR2 FQNEAQ (reference sequence). There are 13 residues in the CDR3. The CDR3 sequence is CASSYGGVAELFF. In DNA, the CDR3 is TGTGCCAGCAGCTACGGCGGCGTAGCGGAGCTGTTTTTT.

The chain has TRBV11-2 and TRBJ2-1; D uncertain. There are 14 residues in the CDR3. With 6 bases removed from V and 4 bases from J, the gap between germline ends came to 13 bases. Germline assignment: CDR1 SGHAT and CDR2 FQNNGV. The CDR3 reads CASRPMELYNEQFF. The CDR3 nucleotides are TGTGCCAGCAGGCCAATGGAGTTATACAATGAGCAGTTCTTC.

V usage is TRBV4-3 and J usage is TRBJ2-5; D gene ambiguous. V was trimmed by 4 bases and J by 4 bases, leaving 25 bases between them. Germline values: CDR1 LGHNA, CDR2 YSLEER. The CDR3 sequence is 18 residues long. The CDR3, as DNA: TGCGCCAGCAGCCCAACCTTACCAGAGCCGCAACTGGGAGAGACCCAGTACTTC. Translated: CASSPTLPEPQLGETQYF.

CDR3 protein: CASSFGLAGAAGELFF. The CDR3 coding sequence is TGTGCCAGCAGCTTTGGACTAGCGGGAGCTGCGGGGGAGCTGTTTTTT. The V gene is TRBV5-4, the J gene TRBJ2-2, with 13 bases matching TRBD2. In germline, CDR1 is SGHNT, CDR2 YYREEE (reference sequence). With 2 bases clipped from V and 8 bases from J, the junction kept 6 bases outside the gene matches. The CDR3 runs 16 residues.

In this sample, this clone turned up once. This rearrangement joins TRBV14 to TRBJ2-5; 9 bases are shared with TRBD2. The germline CDR1 and CDR2 sequences are SGHDN and FVKESK. The junction had 12 bases not matched to a gene; V was cut back by 6 bases and J by 4 bases. This CDR3 is 16 amino acids long. The CDR3 DNA follows: TGTGCCAGCAGACCCAGACTAGCGGAGTTTGGAGAGACCCAGTACTTC. Residues: CASRPRLAEFGETQYF.

This chain connects TRBV4-1 to TRBJ1-2; no definite D call. Trimming left V 0 bases short and J 6 bases short, with 14 bases between. Per germline, CDR1 MGHRA and CDR2 YSYEKL. This CDR3 is 15 amino acids long. The CDR3 here is CASSQESTRFDGYTF. In DNA form, the CDR3 reads TGCGCCAGCAGCCAAGAGTCTACCCGATTTGATGGCTACACCTTC.

This chain connects TRBV19 to TRBJ2-1; D unclear. Germline V lookup: CDR1 LNHDA, CDR2 SQIVND (reference sequence). This CDR3 contains 15 residues. The germline V and J ends were trimmed by 6 bases and 6 bases, with 18 bases remaining between them. CDR3 nucleotide sequence: TGTGCCAGTAGGGGTCTCATTCTGGCTGGCAATGAGCAGTTCTTC. Protein product: CASRGLILAGNEQFF.

This rearrangement joins TRBV6-5 to TRBJ1-2; TRBD1 matches at 8 bases. The V gene end was trimmed by 2 bases and the J gene end by 6 bases; junction bases not matched to a gene: 8. Germline CDR1 MNHEY, CDR2 SVGAGI. The CDR3 has 15 residues. The CDR3 sequence is CASSYGPGTGDGYTF. The CDR3 nucleotides read TGTGCCAGCAGTTACGGGCCCGGGACAGGCGATGGCTACACCTTC.

This chain uses TRBV19 with TRBJ2-7, with 7 positions matching TRBD1. This CDR3 comprises 15 residues. The junction had 8 bases not matched to a gene; V was cut back by 4 bases and J by 2 bases. The germline CDR1 and CDR2 sequences are LNHDA and SQIVND (reference sequence). CDR3 DNA: TGTGCCAGTAGTACAACCTGGGGACAGCCCTACGAGCAGTACTTC. It encodes CASSTTWGQPYEQYF.

The chain carries TRBV11-1 and TRBJ2-1; perhaps TRBD2 as D (6 bases). The V gene's germline CDR1 is SGHAT and CDR2 FQDESV (reference sequence). The CDR3 is made up of 15 amino acids. Trimming removed 0 bases from V and 6 bases from J, with 12 bases in between. CDR3 sequence: CASSLARLGFNEQFF. In DNA, the CDR3 is TGTGCCAGCAGCTTAGCGAGACTAGGCTTCAATGAGCAGTTCTTC.

V is TRBV5-1 and J is TRBJ2-2, with 12 bases identical to TRBD2. Germline V gene sequence: CDR1 SGHRS, CDR2 YFSETQ. V lost 3 bases and J lost 7; bases outside the gene matches: 4. The CDR3 totals 15 residues. The CDR3 loop reads CASSWTSGNSGELFF. The CDR3 DNA sequence: TGCGCCAGCAGCTGGACTAGCGGGAATAGCGGGGAGCTGTTTTTT.

The V and J genes are TRBV6-7 and TRBJ2-1, with D perhaps TRBD2 (5 bases). TRBV6-7 is known as an ORF, though its function is uncertain. The CDR3 is 14 amino acids. Trimming cost V 6 bases and J 5 bases, with 14 bases left between them. The chain's CDR3 is CASSSGDGDNEQFF. The DNA of the CDR3 is TGTGCCAGCAGCAGCGGTGACGGCGACAATGAGCAGTTCTTC.